The 5 T cell receptor beta chains given below trace back to one sample, sequenced in a study of blood T cell repertoires in COVID-19. Some clones are missing from TCRdb's copy, which holds only in-frame ones; the method was immunoSEQ multiplex PCR. This table has about 200,000 clones, 86% appearing once. The sequencing input was peripheral blood. These TCRs come from a woman aged 45-60 years with COVID-19, enrolled during active disease.

CDR3 bases: TGTGCCAGCAGCGTAGATGAGGGGGCAAGCGGCTACACCTTC. Residues: CASSVDEGASGYTF. The chain is built from TRBV9 and TRBJ1-2; 7 positions agree with TRBD1. Germline V lookup: CDR1 SGDLS, CDR2 YYNGEE. CDR3 size: 14 residues. J gave up 8 bases and V 0 bases, and 7 bases lay outside the gene matches. Using reference TRBV9 and TRBJ1-2 for the parts outside the CDR3, the full variable domain is DSGVTQTPKHLITATGQRVTLRCSPRSGDLSVYWYQQSLDQGLQFLIQYYNGEERAKGNILERFSAQQFPDLHSELNLSSLELGDSALYFCASSVDEGASGYTFGSGTRLTVV.

This clone occurred once. The V and J genes are TRBV11-3 and TRBJ2-1; 15 bases align to TRBD2. Germline-derived CDR1 and CDR2 are SGHNT and YENEEA. This CDR3 is 15 amino acids long. V shed 5 bases, J shed 8 bases, and the junction held 4 bases outside the gene matches. CDR3 DNA sequence: TGTGCCAGCAGCCAAGGACTAGCGGGGGGGCATGAGCAGTTCTTC. Translating gives CASSQGLAGGHEQFF.

This clone was seen a single time. The rearrangement links TRBV9 to TRBJ2-1; the match to TRBD2 covers 8 bases. This CDR3 has 17 residues. After removal of 4 bases from V and 0 bases from J, the junction contained 9 bases not matched to a gene. Germline V lookup: CDR1 SGDLS, CDR2 YYNGEE. CDR3 nucleotides: TGTGCCAGCAGCCATTCTCAGCGGGAGAGCTCCTACAATGAGCAGTTCTTC. It yields the protein CASSHSQRESSYNEQFF.

The rearrangement links TRBV28 to TRBJ2-1; tentative D call: TRBD1 (6 bases). Germline loops: CDR1 MDHEN, CDR2 SYDVKM. CDR3 size: 11 residues. V was clipped by 3 bases and J by 15 bases, with 12 bases between them. The chain's CDR3 is CASSLAGAWFF. CDR3 nucleotide sequence: TGTGCCAGCAGTTTGGCAGGGGCCTGGTTCTTC.

The chain couples TRBV14 to TRBJ2-3; possible D gene TRBD1, 5 bases. The germline V gene encodes CDR1 SGHDN and CDR2 FVKESK. There are 16 residues in the CDR3. V was pared by 1 base and J by 3 bases, with 14 bases between. CDR3 coding DNA: TGTGCCAGCAGCCAAGTCGCAAGCAGGGTTACAGATACGCAGTATTTT. This codes for CASSQVASRVTDTQYF.